A selection of T cell receptor beta chains follows, all from one sample in a study of identical twins. One entry per CDR3 protein, called by TCRdb with MiXCR from the 5' RACE reads. Here the sample spans some 760,000 distinct CDR3 sequences, around a sixth being singletons. These data were likewise used in another study, on T cells expressing NK-cell markers.

What was sequenced was PBMCs. Every receptor here comes from a woman between 18 and 29 years old in good health. Each CDR3 is given with its conserved first and last residue. A D gene is named only where the DNA matches it firmly. Size is stated for part of the rows, as once, few or many counts, or as a class when the clone is expanded.

V gene,J gene,D gene,clone size,CDR3 protein,CDR3 DNA
TRBV7-6,TRBJ2-5,.,.,CASSSHPYQETQYF,TGTGCCAGCAGCTCCCACCCTTACCAAGAGACCCAGTACTTC
TRBV4-3,TRBJ2-7,.,.,CASSQEGPPYEQYF,TGCGCCAGCAGCCAAGAGGGACCCCCCTACGAGCAGTACTTC
TRBV29-1,TRBJ1-2,.,.,CSVAEQGTF,TGCAGCGTGGCCGAACAGGGAACCTTC
TRBV5-6,TRBJ2-3,.,few,CASSFSTGSTDTQYF,TGTGCCAGCAGCTTTTCAACAGGGAGTACAGATACGCAGTATTTT
TRBV4-3,TRBJ2-7,TRBD1,.,CASSQDSGTATRGQYF,TGCGCCAGCAGCCAAGATTCAGGGACAGCGACGAGGGGGCAGTACTTC
TRBV10-2,TRBJ2-7,.,few,CASSSGTAEQYF,TGCGCCAGCAGTTCCGGGACTGCCGAGCAGTACTTC
TRBV25-1,TRBJ2-3,TRBD2,.,CASGLAGGGDTQYF,TGTGCCAGCGGACTAGCGGGGGGAGGAGATACGCAGTATTTT
TRBV27,TRBJ2-5,TRBD2,few,CASSRSPQREDKETQYF,TGTGCCAGCAGCCGATCCCCCCAGCGGGAGGATAAAGAGACCCAGTACTTC
TRBV7-8,TRBJ2-5,TRBD2,few,CASSLAVREGETQYF,TGTGCCAGCAGCTTAGCGGTGCGGGAGGGGGAGACCCAGTACTTC
TRBV20-1,TRBJ2-1,TRBD1,.,CSARRGQGLYNEQFF,TGCAGTGCTAGGAGGGGACAGGGTCTTTACAATGAGCAGTTCTTC
TRBV4-3,TRBJ2-7,.,.,CASSPQHTGGAYEQYF,TGCGCCAGCAGCCCTCAACATACAGGGGGGGCCTACGAGCAGTACTTC
TRBV6-5,TRBJ1-1,.,.,CASSYDWRGQNTEAFF,TGTGCCAGCAGTTACGACTGGAGGGGACAGAACACTGAAGCTTTCTTT
TRBV6-1,TRBJ1-2,TRBD1,.,CASSFTGGDGYTF,TGTGCCAGCAGCTTCACAGGGGGCGATGGCTACACCTTC
TRBV6-5,TRBJ2-2,TRBD2,.,CASSSSGGVSGELFF,TGTGCCAGCAGTTCTAGCGGGGGCGTGTCCGGGGAGCTGTTTTTT
TRBV28,TRBJ2-1,.,.,CASSLRGNPRNEQFF,TGTGCCAGCAGTTTACGAGGGAACCCTCGCAATGAGCAGTTCTTC
TRBV20-1,TRBJ2-7,TRBD2,few,CSARRLAGATYEQYF,TGCAGTGCTAGAAGGCTAGCGGGAGCAACCTACGAGCAGTACTTC
TRBV4-3,TRBJ2-2,.,.,CASSQDAAGRTGELFF,TGCGCCAGCAGCCAAGATGCCGCAGGGAGGACCGGGGAGCTGTTTTTT
TRBV7-2,TRBJ2-5,TRBD1,few,CASSLAWTGETQYF,TGTGCCAGCAGCTTAGCGTGGACAGGAGAGACCCAGTACTTC
TRBV15,TRBJ1-6,.,few,CATAVTWMHSPLHF,TGTGCCACGGCGGTTACGTGGATGCATTCACCCCTCCACTTT
TRBV5-1,TRBJ2-2,TRBD1,few,CASSRLDGTGDTGELFF,TGCGCCAGCAGCCGATTGGATGGGACAGGGGACACCGGGGAGCTGTTTTTT
TRBV6-5,TRBJ2-3,.,.,CASSYRSSVSDTQYF,TGTGCCAGCAGTTACCGTAGTAGCGTCTCAGATACGCAGTATTTT
TRBV24-1,TRBJ2-1,.,many,CATSAYNEQFF,TGTGCCACCAGCGCGTACAATGAGCAGTTCTTC
TRBV5-1,TRBJ1-4,.,.,CASSARGLEEKLFF,TGCGCCAGCAGCGCACGGGGGTTGGAAGAAAAACTGTTTTTT
TRBV5-1,TRBJ2-5,TRBD1,.,CASSLRQGAGETQYF,TGTGCCAGCAGTTTAAGGCAGGGGGCAGGGGAGACCCAGTACTTC
TRBV7-2,TRBJ2-7,.,.,CASSRGTAIYEQYF,TGTGCCAGCAGCCGCGGGACGGCAATCTACGAGCAGTACTTC
TRBV29-1,TRBJ2-3,.,few,CSPRQIPTDTQYF,TGCAGCCCCCGACAGATCCCCACAGATACGCAGTATTTT
TRBV5-1,TRBJ2-7,.,.,CASSLRPLEEQYF,TGCGCCAGCAGCTTGAGGCCACTCGAGGAGCAGTACTTC
TRBV6-2/TRBV6-3,TRBJ1-6,.,few,CASIKAALRGSPLHF,TGTGCCAGCATCAAGGCAGCCCTGAGGGGATCACCCCTCCACTTT
TRBV3-1,TRBJ2-1,.,few,CASSGTRSYNEQFF,TGTGCCAGCAGCGGAACACGCTCCTACAATGAGCAGTTCTTC
TRBV6-5,TRBJ2-2,.,few,CASSYPSVGTGELFF,TGTGCCAGCAGTTACCCCTCAGTAGGAACCGGGGAGCTGTTTTTT
TRBV5-1,TRBJ2-2,TRBD2,medium-sized,CASTERRAGARTGELFF,TGCGCCAGCACTGAGAGGAGAGCGGGGGCGCGCACCGGGGAGCTGTTTTTT
TRBV3-1,TRBJ1-2,.,few,CASSQRGNYGYTF,TGTGCCAGCAGCCAGAGGGGGAACTATGGCTACACCTTC
TRBV6-2/TRBV6-3,TRBJ2-2,.,.,CASSYSLSLTRNTGELFF,TGTGCCAGCAGTTACTCGCTTTCGCTTACACGAAACACCGGGGAGCTGTTTTTT